The 15 T cell receptor beta chains reported below all come from one sample, sequenced in a study of blood T cells in healthy people across ages. Primed by a sample-barcoded 5' primer and a J-beta primer mix, a second PCR proceeded for roughly 6 to 12 cycles. TCRdb reprocessed the 5' RACE reads with MiXCR, giving one entry per CDR3 protein. The data contain 1.4 million or so distinct CDR3 sequences, 35% to 45% of them singletons. The sample was blood. The receptor source for this set is a woman in her late teens or twenties in good health.

This clonotype has more than one count but fewer than ten. The chain carries TRBV7-2 and TRBJ2-1, with 10 bases that match TRBD1. TRBJ2-7 matches the DNA end more closely, so the J call is doubtful. The CDR3 extends over 18 amino acids. CDR1 SGHTA and CDR2 FQGNSA come from the germline V gene. DNA for the CDR3: TGTGCCAGCAGCTTAGACGCCGGGACAGGGGTTTTCTACAATGAGCAGTACTTC. This encodes CASSLDAGTGVFYNEQYF.

The V and J genes are TRBV29-1 and TRBJ1-1, with D hard to call. Germline CDR1 and CDR2: SQVTM and ANQGSEA. The CDR3 runs to 12 residues. The V and J ends lost 3 bases and 4 bases respectively, with 9 bases between them. The CDR3 nucleotides read TGCAGCGTTGAGGTGGGCCCCACTGAAGCTTTCTTT. Amino acids: CSVEVGPTEAFF.

This clonotype was detected ten times or more. The chain combines TRBV20-1 with TRBJ2-3, with no clear D. The CDR3 sequence is 13 residues long. Germline CDR1 and CDR2: DFQATT and SNEGSKA (reference sequence). V was cut by 3 bases and J by 0 bases, with 7 bases left in between. The CDR3 DNA reads as TGCAGTGCTAGGACACCTAGCACAGATACGCAGTATTTT. Its translation is CSARTPSTDTQYF.

The rearrangement uses TRBV4-1 and TRBJ1-4; D gene unclear. The germline gives CDR1 MGHRA, CDR2 YSYEKL. The CDR3 extends over 13 amino acids. Deletions cut 3 bases from V and 8 bases from J, with 10 bases between. CDR3: CASSQTLGEKLFF. For the CDR3, the DNA is TGCGCCAGCAGCCAGACCCTGGGGGAAAAACTGTTTTTT.

This clonotype was detected many times. This chain uses TRBV28 with TRBJ2-3; no reliable D call. V was clipped by 2 bases and J by 5 bases, with 8 bases between them. Germline values: CDR1 MDHEN, CDR2 SYDVKM. The CDR3 runs 13 residues. This CDR3 is CASSLRGVDTQYF. DNA for the CDR3: TGTGCCAGCAGTTTACGAGGTGTAGATACGCAGTATTTT.

This clonotype was found a few times. The CDR3: CSARAQGLALTYEQYF. The CDR3, as DNA: TGCAGTGCTAGAGCCCAAGGACTAGCGTTAACCTACGAGCAGTACTTC. The V and J genes are TRBV20-1 and TRBJ2-7, with 9 bases aligning to TRBD2. V trimming: 1 base; J trimming: 2 bases; junction bases outside the gene matches: 9. Germline V gene lookup returns CDR1 DFQATT and CDR2 SNEGSKA (reference sequence). This CDR3 has 16 residues.

This clonotype has just a few counts. The rearrangement links TRBV20-1 to TRBJ2-7; 9 nucleotides match TRBD2. This CDR3 has 16 residues. V dropped 6 bases and J dropped 2; count of bases not matched to a gene: 14. The germline CDR1 and CDR2 sequences are DFQATT and SNEGSKA (reference sequence). The CDR3 region has the DNA TGCAGTGCCCCACGGGCTAGCGGGGCCCGAACCTACGAGCAGTACTTC. This gives the protein CSAPRASGARTYEQYF.

This clonotype appeared once. The DNA of the CDR3 is TGCAGTGCTGGGGCCCTGGGGGTAGTTGGAAACACCATATATTTT. Translating gives CSAGALGVVGNTIYF. The gene calls are TRBV20-1 and TRBJ1-3, with a weak D call TRBD1 (5 bases). This CDR3 contains 15 residues. From germline, CDR1 is DFQATT and CDR2 SNEGSKA (reference sequence). The V gene lost 5 bases and the J gene lost 3 bases, with 17 bases spanning the gap.

The table lists this clonotype with a few counts. The chain is built from TRBV24-1 and TRBJ2-7; 12 nucleotides align to TRBD2. Germline V gene data show CDR1 as KGHDR and CDR2 as SFDVKD. This CDR3 contains 16 residues. J was trimmed by 5 bases and V by 4 bases; bases with no gene match: 8. CDR3 loop: CATSESSGGDSDEQYF. In nucleotides, the CDR3 is TGTGCCACCAGTGAATCTAGCGGGGGGGATAGCGACGAGCAGTACTTC.

The J gene is TRBJ2-4, the V gene TRBV20-1; no definite D call. The J call may not be correct, given that the DNA end is closer to TRBJ2-7. The CDR3 consists of 16 residues. Germline assignment: CDR1 DFQATT and CDR2 SNEGSKA (reference sequence). The CDR3 loop is CSARAPPGPERYEQYF. Written as DNA, the CDR3 is TGCAGTGCTAGAGCCCCTCCCGGACCTGAACGCTACGAGCAGTACTTC.

In this sample, this clonotype turned up many times. This chain's CDR3 is CSEGLREDTQYF. The DNA for the CDR3 is TGCAGCGAGGGACTCCGGGAGGATACGCAGTATTTT. The chain recombines TRBV29-1 with TRBJ2-3; possible D gene TRBD2, 6 bases. Germline CDR1 reads SQVTM; CDR2 reads ANQGSEA. CDR3 length: 12 residues. The germline V and J ends were trimmed by 7 bases and 6 bases, with 14 bases remaining between them.

The chain carries TRBV20-1 and TRBJ2-1; perhaps D is TRBD1 or TRBD2 (5 bases each). V gave up 4 bases and J gave up 13 bases, with 23 bases separating them. The germline V gene has CDR1 DFQATT and CDR2 SNEGSKA (reference sequence). The CDR3 covers 14 residues. CDR3 coding DNA: TGCAGTGCTACGCTGATCCGGGGCCAAGAGACCCAGTTCTTC. It codes for CSATLIRGQETQFF.

The chain recombines TRBV11-2 with TRBJ2-4; possibly TRBD2 for D (6 bases). Germline assignment: CDR1 SGHAT and CDR2 FQNNGV. V shed 2 bases and J shed 13 bases, with 24 bases lying between them. This CDR3 has 16 amino acids. The CDR3 DNA is TGTGCCAGCAGCTTACCCGCGGGGTCCCTCATCTCTGAGCAGTACTTC. Its translation: CASSLPAGSLISEQYF.

The chain employs TRBV30 and TRBJ2-7, with D unclear. Germline CDR1 is GTSNPN and CDR2 is SVGIG (reference sequence). The CDR3 totals 12 residues. The V gene lost 1 base and the J gene lost 4 bases, with 8 bases spanning the gap. CDR3 bases: TGTGCCTGGAGTGGGGAAAGATACGAGCAGTACTTC. It encodes CAWSGERYEQYF.

Here the CDR3 reads CSAKEPNYEQYF. DNA of the CDR3: TGCAGTGCTAAGGAACCAAACTACGAGCAGTACTTC. The gene calls are TRBV20-1 and TRBJ2-7; D not certain. This CDR3 has 12 amino acids. The germline CDR1 and CDR2 sequences are DFQATT and SNEGSKA (reference sequence). Trimming took off 4 bases at V and 3 bases at J, with 10 bases between the two ends.